Each of the 18 T cell receptor beta chains below was sequenced from the same sample in a study of blood T cell repertoires in COVID-19. This table comes from immunoSEQ multiplex PCR, and its TCRdb copy is limited to in-frame clones, with some not included. This sample carries some 170,000 clones, roughly 84% of them seen once, and the ten largest clones take more than 7%. Sequenced material: peripheral blood. Receptors originate from a woman aged 80 or over with active or convalescent COVID-19.

The rearrangement uses TRBV30 and TRBJ2-2, with 8 bases lining up with TRBD2. J gave up 6 bases and V 3 bases, and 6 bases lay outside the gene matches. In germline, CDR1 is GTSNPN, CDR2 SVGIG (reference sequence). The CDR3 covers 14 residues. CDR3 sequence (DNA): TGTGCCTGGAGCCCGGGACTAGTATCCGGGGAGCTGTTTTTT. Translating gives CAWSPGLVSGELFF.

The table lists this clone with a count of one. The chain employs TRBV5-4 and TRBJ1-6; TRBD1 agrees at 8 bases. Trimming took 0 bases from V and 6 from J; bases not matched to a gene: 2. CDR1 and CDR2 (germline): SGHNT, YYREEE (reference sequence). The CDR3 consists of 15 residues. The CDR3, as DNA: TGTGCCAGCAGCTTGGCAGGGGGCCTTAATTCACCCCTCCACTTT. As protein: CASSLAGGLNSPLHF.

The rearrangement links TRBV5-1 to TRBJ1-4, with no clear D. V gave up 0 bases and J gave up 4 bases, with 13 bases separating them. The CDR3 runs 16 residues. Germline V gives CDR1 SGHRS, CDR2 YFSETQ. DNA of the CDR3: TGCGCCAGCAGCTTGGGATCGGCCACTAATAATGAAAAACTGTTTTTT. Amino acids: CASSLGSATNNEKLFF.

The CDR3 nucleotides are TGTGCCAGCAGTGATGAGGGGGGGGCTCACCCCGGGGAGCTGTTTTTT. As protein: CASSDEGGAHPGELFF. The genes are TRBV2 and TRBJ2-2; weak D call: TRBD2 (7 bases). Trimming removed 3 bases from V and 6 bases from J, with 17 bases in between. Per germline, CDR1 SNHLY and CDR2 FYNNEI. The CDR3 totals 16 residues.

This rearrangement joins TRBV14 to TRBJ1-6, with D unresolved. The V end lost 2 bases, the J end lost 5 bases, and 13 bases lay between the germline ends. Germline V gene data show CDR1 as SGHDN and CDR2 as FVKESK. The CDR3 length is 16 residues. This CDR3 reads CASSQIFPRDNSPLHF. CDR3 DNA sequence: TGTGCCAGCAGCCAAATCTTTCCTCGGGATAATTCACCCCTCCACTTT.

V and J are TRBV3-1 (or the pseudogene TRBV3-2) and TRBJ2-7; possible D gene TRBD1, 5 bases. CDR3 length equals 15 residues. Germline CDR1 is LGHDT and CDR2 is YNNKEL (reference sequence). V lost 0 bases and J lost 1, with 10 bases in between. This CDR3 is CASSQEAQGSYEQYF. The DNA of the CDR3 is TGTGCCAGCAGCCAAGAGGCCCAGGGATCCTACGAGCAGTACTTC.

The CDR3: CASRPGVRAEAFF. DNA for the CDR3: TGTGCCAGCAGGCCGGGGGTGAGGGCTGAAGCTTTCTTT. The chain links TRBV12-3 or TRBV12-4 to TRBJ1-1; possibly TRBD1 for D (5 bases). V was shortened by 6 bases and J by 6 bases, with 14 bases between the two germline ends. CDR3 length: 13 residues.

The chain couples TRBV6-1 to TRBJ1-5; no firm D call. The germline gives CDR1 MNHNS, CDR2 SASEGT. This CDR3 contains 14 residues. V was cut by 5 bases and J by 0 bases, with 8 bases left in between. CDR3 region: CASSSYYSNQPQHF. CDR3 bases: TGTGCCAGCAGTTCCTACTATAGCAATCAGCCCCAGCATTTT.

The chain carries TRBV2 and TRBJ1-6; 8 bases line up with TRBD1. Germline CDR1 and CDR2: SNHLY and FYNNEI. The length of the CDR3 is 15 residues. After removal of 6 bases from V and 7 bases from J, the junction contained 8 bases not matched to a gene. CDR3 sequence reads: CASRGQGDLNSPLHF. As DNA, the CDR3 is TGTGCCAGCAGAGGACAGGGAGATTTGAATTCACCCCTCCACTTT.

V is TRBV5-6 and J is TRBJ1-4, with unresolved D. The germline V gene encodes CDR1 SGHDT and CDR2 YYEEEE. V dropped 0 bases and J dropped 4 bases, with 7 bases sitting between them. The CDR3 is 14 amino acids. The CDR3 bases are TGTGCCAGCAGCTTGGGCACCGGTAATGAAAAACTGTTTTTT. Protein: CASSLGTGNEKLFF.

The chain employs TRBV5-1 and TRBJ2-2, with 9 bases fitting TRBD2. The CDR3 spans 17 residues. The junction had 6 bases not matched to a gene; V was cut back by 1 base and J by 2 bases. CDR1 SGHRS and CDR2 YFSETQ come from the germline V gene. The CDR3 bases are TGCGCCAGCAGCTTGATCCCTAGCGGGGTCAACACCGGGGAGCTGTTTTTT. This translates into CASSLIPSGVNTGELFF.

This chain joins TRBV7-9 and TRBJ1-1, with a possible D match to TRBD1 (5 bases). Germline CDR1 is SEHNR and CDR2 is FQNEAQ (reference sequence). Trimming took off 0 bases at V and 4 bases at J, with 9 bases between the two ends. The CDR3 contains 14 residues. The CDR3 is CASSLATGGTEAFF. In nucleotides, the CDR3 is TGTGCCAGCAGCTTAGCCACGGGGGGCACTGAAGCTTTCTTT.

V is TRBV20-1 and J is TRBJ1-1; D not resolved. This CDR3 is built from 11 residues. Germline values: CDR1 DFQATT, CDR2 SNEGSKA (reference sequence). Trimming stripped 7 bases from V and 2 bases from J, with 8 bases between. CDR3 amino acids: CSVPGNTEAFF. As DNA, the CDR3 is TGCAGTGTCCCGGGAAACACTGAAGCTTTCTTT.

This clone was counted a few times. The rearrangement joins TRBV6-6 to TRBJ1-5; D is ambiguous. In germline, CDR1 is MNHNY, CDR2 SVGAGI (reference sequence). This CDR3 is 15 amino acids long. Trimming removed 2 bases at V and 0 bases at J, with 8 bases between. The CDR3, as DNA: TGTGCCAGCAGTTACGGGCAGAATAGCAATCAGCCCCAGCATTTT. Translation gives CASSYGQNSNQPQHF.

This chain connects TRBV6-5 to TRBJ1-1, with D possibly matching TRBD1 (6 bases). CDR1 and CDR2 from the germline V gene are MNHEY and SVGAGI. Trimming took 2 bases from V and 0 from J, leaving 10 bases between them. This CDR3 region has 15 residues. The CDR3 nucleotides read TGTGCCAGCAGTTACAGACAGGCCATGAACACTGAAGCTTTCTTT. Its translation: CASSYRQAMNTEAFF.

V gene TRBV18 combines with J gene TRBJ1-1; 7 bases match TRBD1. Trimming removed 5 bases from V and 2 bases from J; junction bases left unmatched: 5. This CDR3 has 14 residues. The V gene's germline CDR1 is KGHSH and CDR2 LQKENI. Here the CDR3 DNA reads TGTGCCAGCTCAACCGGGACAGACAACACTGAAGCTTTCTTT. It specifies CASSTGTDNTEAFF.

The V call is TRBV19, the J call TRBJ2-7; perhaps TRBD2 as D (5 bases). V lost 3 bases and J 0 bases, leaving 12 bases between the germline ends. This CDR3 spans 15 amino acids. Germline CDR1 LNHDA, CDR2 SQIVND (reference sequence). This CDR3 is CASSIGTGSSYEQYF. DNA of the CDR3: TGTGCCAGTAGTATTGGCACGGGGAGCTCCTACGAGCAGTACTTC.

The CDR3 is CASSLAAGQTDTQYF. The CDR3 DNA reads as TGTGCCAGCAGCTTAGCAGCGGGGCAGACAGATACGCAGTATTTT. The rearrangement links TRBV7-2 to TRBJ2-3; 7 bases are shared with TRBD2. V shed 0 bases and J 3 bases; nucleotides not matched to a gene: 3. Germline CDR1 SGHTA, CDR2 FQGNSA. The CDR3 spans 15 residues.